This T cell receptor beta chain was documented in a study of technical replicates of blood from several donors. The assay was immunoSEQ multiplex PCR, and TCRdb's table has in-frame clones only and misses some. The table has about 73,000 clones, roughly 90% seen once. The sample comprised PBMCs. The TCR sequence derives from a human donor in good health. Some clones in this sample may be carry-over from other donors' samples.

The CDR3 is CASSVDRGRNYGYTF. The CDR3, as DNA: TGTGCCAGCTCAGTAGACAGGGGGCGCAACTATGGCTACACCTTC. This chain links TRBV18 with TRBJ1-2; 10 bases line up with TRBD1. V was pared by 5 bases and J by 2 bases, with 5 bases of the junction left unmatched. The CDR3 covers 15 residues. CDR1 KGHSH and CDR2 LQKENI come from the germline V gene.